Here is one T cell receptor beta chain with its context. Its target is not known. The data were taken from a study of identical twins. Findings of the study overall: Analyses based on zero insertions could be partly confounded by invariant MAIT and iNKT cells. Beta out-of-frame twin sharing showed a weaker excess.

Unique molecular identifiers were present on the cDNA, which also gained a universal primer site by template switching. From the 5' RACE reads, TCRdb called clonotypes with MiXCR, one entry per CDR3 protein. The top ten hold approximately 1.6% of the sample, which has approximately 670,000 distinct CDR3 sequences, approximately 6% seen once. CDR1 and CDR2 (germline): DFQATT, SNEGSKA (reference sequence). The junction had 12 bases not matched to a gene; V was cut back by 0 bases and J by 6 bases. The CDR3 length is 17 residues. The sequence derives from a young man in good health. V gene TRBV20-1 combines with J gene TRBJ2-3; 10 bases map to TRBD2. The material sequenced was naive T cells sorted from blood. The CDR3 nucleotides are TGCAGTGCTAGAGATAAGGCTAGCGGGAGTATGGTGGATACGCAGTATTTT. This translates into CSARDKASGSMVDTQYF.